The 14 T cell receptor beta chains below come from one sample, sequenced in a study of T cell repertoires in cytomegalovirus infection. Antigen specificity for these receptors is unknown. MiXCR, applied by TCRdb to the reads, yields one record per CDR3 protein. The sample lists 140,000 to 150,000 distinct CDR3 sequences; over 25% were seen once. This material consisted of CD8+ T cells from cultured PBMCs, taken from culture after CMV antigen stimulation. The receptors come from a human donor in good health (CMV status not recorded). Some clones in this sample may be carry-over from other donors' samples.

The rearrangement joins TRBV11-3 to TRBJ1-1, with D possibly TRBD1 on 5 matching bases. With 5 bases removed from V and 5 bases from J, the gap between germline ends came to 12 bases. Germline V gives CDR1 SGHNT, CDR2 YENEEA. The CDR3 contains 13 residues. Written as DNA, the CDR3 is TGTGCCAGCAGCGCCGGGACGGAGACTGAAGCTTTCTTT. This codes for CASSAGTETEAFF.

This chain joins TRBV3-1 and TRBJ2-1; weak D call: TRBD2 (5 bases). Trimming stripped 2 bases from V and 5 bases from J, with 16 bases between. Germline V gene sequence: CDR1 LGHDT, CDR2 YNNKEL (reference sequence). CDR3 length: 16 amino acids. The CDR3 DNA reads as TGTGCCAGCAGCCAAAGAAGTGACGGGGTTGACAATGAGCAGTTCTTC. Its translation is CASSQRSDGVDNEQFF.

J is TRBJ1-1 and V is TRBV2; a weak D match, TRBD1 (6 bases). Germline CDR1 SNHLY, CDR2 FYNNEI. Between the trimmed V and J ends, which lost 5 bases and 4 bases, there was a span of 26 bases. The CDR3 is made up of 18 amino acids. The CDR3 coding sequence is TGTGCCAGCAGTACTCTAGGGGGGAAAACCCCCCTAAGCACTGAAGCTTTCTTT. Its protein is CASSTLGGKTPLSTEAFF. The full variable domain, with the rest looked up from reference TRBV2 and TRBJ1-1, is EPEVTQTPSHQVTQMGQEVILRCVPISNHLYFYWYRQILGQKVEFLVSFYNNEISEKSEIFDDQFSVERPDGSNFTLKIRSTKLEDSAMYFCASSTLGGKTPLSTEAFFGQGTRLTVV.

The chain uses TRBV4-1 and TRBJ1-5; 9 bases match TRBD1. Germline loops: CDR1 MGHRA, CDR2 YSYEKL. The CDR3 has 13 amino acids. J gave up 6 bases and V 4 bases, and 1 base lay outside the gene matches. The CDR3 DNA reads as TGCGCCAGCAGCCCGACAGGGGGTCAGCCCCAGCATTTT. Its translation is CASSPTGGQPQHF.

This clonotype was seen a handful of times. CDR3 sequence reads: CASSLSNFAYEQYF. The CDR3 DNA follows: TGTGCCAGCAGCTTATCGAACTTCGCCTACGAGCAGTACTTC. This chain uses TRBV7-6 with TRBJ2-7; no firm D call. V was cut by 2 bases and J by 2 bases, with 10 bases left in between. The CDR3 totals 14 residues. Germline V gene sequence: CDR1 SGHVS, CDR2 FNYEAQ.

In the case of this clonotype: Sequence at one end of the junction differs from germline and may be a read error. This chain joins TRBV4-1 and TRBJ2-5; no clear D gene. The CDR3 loop spans 13 amino acids. CDR1 is MGHRA and CDR2 is YSYEKL in the germline V gene. Written as DNA, the CDR3 is TGCGCCAGCGGCCAAGGCTCCATGGAGACCCAGTACTTC. It is translated as CASGQGSMETQYF.

The sample holds many counts of this clonotype. J is TRBJ1-1 and V is TRBV7-6; the D gene is possibly TRBD1 (5 bases). CDR1 SGHVS and CDR2 FNYEAQ come from the germline V gene. Trimming removed 5 bases at V and 4 bases at J, with 14 bases between. This CDR3 is 14 amino acids long. CDR3 amino acids: CASSPQVGTTEAFF. CDR3 DNA: TGTGCCAGCAGCCCACAGGTGGGGACCACTGAAGCTTTCTTT.

This clonotype was counted only a few times. This rearrangement joins TRBV4-2 to TRBJ1-5, with D hard to call. Looked up from germline, CDR1 is LGHNA and CDR2 is YNFKEQ. Trimming stripped 0 bases from V and 9 bases from J, with 15 bases between. The CDR3 is 15 amino acids. This CDR3 is CASSQEHGLLTPQHF. CDR3 bases: TGTGCCAGCAGCCAAGAGCACGGACTCCTTACGCCCCAGCATTTT.

This clonotype was seen just once. The chain has TRBV4-1 and TRBJ2-4; D ambiguous. Germline assignment: CDR1 MGHRA and CDR2 YSYEKL. Trimming cost V 0 bases and J 3 bases, with 15 bases left between them. The CDR3 sequence is 17 residues long. The CDR3, as DNA: TGCGCCAGCAGCCAAGAGGTTGTCAGCCTATTCAAAAACATTCAGTACTTC. As protein: CASSQEVVSLFKNIQYF.

The genes are TRBV7-6 and TRBJ2-2; D gene ambiguous. Trimming took 1 base from V and 7 from J, leaving 4 bases between them. CDR3 size: 12 residues. Germline V gene sequence: CDR1 SGHVS, CDR2 FNYEAQ. For the CDR3, the DNA is TGTGCCAGCAGCTTAGGGATCGGGGAGCTGTTTTTT. Translation gives CASSLGIGELFF.

This clonotype was picked up many times. This chain connects TRBV27 to TRBJ1-1, with D possibly being TRBD1 (5 bases). CDR1 MNHEY and CDR2 SMNVEV come from the germline V gene (reference sequence). The V and J ends lost 2 bases and 4 bases respectively, with 8 bases between them. This CDR3 region has 13 residues. The CDR3 region has the DNA TGTGCCAGCAGTTTAGCCACAGGCACTGAAGCTTTCTTT. Residues: CASSLATGTEAFF.

The chain combines TRBV12-3 or TRBV12-4 with TRBJ1-5; tentatively, D is TRBD1 (5 bases). The V and J ends lost 3 bases and 3 bases respectively, with 12 bases between them. CDR3 length: 15 amino acids. CDR3 residues: CASSFITGFNQPQHF. Written as DNA, the CDR3 is TGTGCCAGCAGTTTTATTACAGGTTTCAATCAGCCCCAGCATTTT.

This chain uses TRBV27 with TRBJ2-3, with TRBD2 as a possible D gene (5 bases). The germline V gene has CDR1 MNHEY and CDR2 SMNVEV (reference sequence). Trimming removed 6 bases from V and 2 bases from J, with 12 bases in between. The CDR3 has 14 amino acids. CDR3 residues: CASSLSLDTDTQYF. The CDR3 nucleotides read TGTGCCAGCAGCCTCTCACTAGACACAGATACGCAGTATTTT.

This chain joins TRBV3-1 and TRBJ2-5; 11 bases line up with TRBD2. The germline V gene encodes CDR1 LGHDT and CDR2 YNNKEL (reference sequence). Germline trimming cut 6 bases from V and 1 base from J; bases unmatched to any gene: 10. CDR3 size: 17 residues. The CDR3 loop is CASSTEPGLAAQETQYF. DNA for the CDR3: TGTGCCAGCAGTACCGAACCGGGACTAGCGGCCCAAGAGACCCAGTACTTC.